The 27 T cell receptor beta chains presented below share a single source sample, sequenced in a study of tumor-infiltrating lymphocytes in primary liver carcinoma. With a constant-region primer, TCR beta cDNA was made from 450 to 500 ng of total RNA. Each TCR beta library was derived from three nested multiplex PCR rounds that employed slightly modified ARM-PCR. Each of the first two PCR rounds ran nine to ten cycles with TRBV1-TRBV30 forward and C-beta reverse primers. TCRdb used MiXCR to reprocess the multiplex PCR reads, holding one entry per CDR3 protein. The sample carries approximately 310,000 distinct CDR3 sequences, less than 75% recorded once. Germline DNA was extracted too, while blood RNA derived from unsorted whole blood. Sequenced sample: peripheral blood. Receptor source: a man in his forties or fifties with primary liver carcinoma and hepatitis B virus infection.

Note on this clonotype: Lacking the conserved final phenylalanine or tryptophan, this CDR3 likely reflects a read error. CDR3: CASSLGGSKDTQYL. CDR3 bases: TGCGCCAGCAGCTTGGGGGGCAGCAAAGATACGCAGTATCTT. The chain employs TRBV5-1 and TRBJ2-3; maybe TRBD1 (5 bases). Per germline, CDR1 SGHRS and CDR2 YFSETQ. The CDR3 loop spans 14 amino acids.

Comments on this clonotype: This may be a read error, as it is one base from a much larger clone. The V and J genes are TRBV14 and TRBJ2-1, with D possibly being TRBD1 (5 bases). CDR3 length: 16 amino acids. In germline, CDR1 is SGHDN, CDR2 FVKESK. V shed 4 bases and J shed 4 bases, with 17 bases lying between them. The CDR3 DNA reads TGTGCCAGCAGCCCCCTGAAACAGGATTTTTACAATGAGCAGTTCTTC. Amino acids: CASSPLKQDFYNEQFF.

This clonotype came up many times. The chain uses TRBV11-2 and TRBJ2-5; TRBD2 agrees at 9 bases. The trim removed 4 bases at V and 5 bases at J, leaving 8 bases unmatched. The V gene's germline CDR1 is SGHAT and CDR2 FQNNGV. CDR3 size: 15 residues. The CDR3 DNA reads TGTGCCAGCAGCTCCGTAGCGGGAGTCACGGAGACCCAGTACTTC. Its protein product is CASSSVAGVTETQYF.

A remark on this clonotype: A clone one base away is much larger, so this may be a read error. The gene calls are TRBV5-4 and TRBJ1-2, with D unresolved. In germline, CDR1 is SGHNT, CDR2 YYREEE (reference sequence). This CDR3 is built from 14 residues. CDR3 region: CASNLFQSGDGYTF. DNA of the CDR3: TGTGCCAGCAACTTGTTTCAAAGCGGCGATGGCTACACCTTC.

This clonotype was counted a few times. Mismatch with germline at one junction end may stem from a read error. V usage is TRBV29-1 and J usage is TRBJ1-2; D gene ambiguous. CDR1 and CDR2 from the germline V gene are SQVTM and ANQGSEA. The CDR3 has 14 residues. CDR3: CNVEVDGPGTGYTF. DNA of the CDR3: TGCAACGTTGAAGTCGACGGACCCGGTACTGGCTACACCTTC.

Concerning this clonotype itself: A much larger clone differs by one base, so this may be a read error. The V call is TRBV4-3, the J call TRBJ1-4, with 10 positions matching TRBD1. Germline V CDR1 and CDR2: LGHNA, YSLEER. V dropped 3 bases and J dropped 8; count of bases not matched to a gene: 6. This CDR3 has 15 residues. The CDR3 nucleotides read TGCGCCAGCAGCCACGCCGGGACAGGGGACGAAAAACTGTTTTTT. It specifies CASSHAGTGDEKLFF.

As concerns this clonotype: A read error may explain this, as a much larger clone is one base away. This CDR3 is missing its conserved last phenylalanine or tryptophan, likely due to a read error. The chain has TRBV6-5 and TRBJ2-7; D may match TRBD1 or TRBD2 (6 bases each). The V gene lost 8 bases and the J gene lost 0 bases, with 11 bases spanning the gap. There are 13 residues in the CDR3. Per germline, CDR1 MNHEY and CDR2 SVGAGI. The CDR3 DNA reads as TGTGCCAGCCGAACGGGGGCCTCCTACGAGCAGTACTAC. As protein: CASRTGASYEQYY.

This clonotype was found a few times. V gene TRBV5-4 combines with J gene TRBJ2-5; D is possibly TRBD2 (5 bases). V was clipped by 4 bases and J by 5 bases, with 12 bases between them. The germline CDR1 and CDR2 sequences are SGHNT and YYREEE (reference sequence). CDR3 size: 13 residues. In DNA form, the CDR3 reads TGTGCCAGCAGCCCCCCCGGCGGGGAGACCCAGTACTTC. As protein: CASSPPGGETQYF.

About this clonotype itself: A much larger clone sits a single nucleotide away, making a read error possible. This chain uses TRBV4-1 with TRBJ2-3; TRBD2 matches at 11 bases. Germline V CDR1 and CDR2: MGHRA, YSYEKL. There are 14 residues in the CDR3. The CDR3 DNA reads TGCGCCAGCAGCCGACTAGCGGGAACAGGTACGCAGTATTTT. Amino acid sequence: CASSRLAGTGTQYF.

In this sample, this clonotype turned up many times. A read error may account for a junction end that differs from germline. The J gene is TRBJ2-5, the V gene TRBV6-6; tentatively, D is TRBD2 (5 bases). This CDR3 region has 15 residues. Germline assignment: CDR1 MNHNY and CDR2 SVGAGI (reference sequence). Written as DNA, the CDR3 is TGTGCCAGCGGTTACGCCTGGACTGCCCAAGAGACCCAGTACTTC. This codes for CASGYAWTAQETQYF.

This clonotype was counted a single time. This may come from a read error, since a much larger clone is one base off. The rearrangement links TRBV6-2 or TRBV6-3 to TRBJ2-5; 8 positions agree with TRBD2. CDR1 MNHEY and CDR2 SVGEGT come from the germline V gene. The CDR3 length is 15 residues. CDR3 sequence (DNA): TGTGCCAGCAGTGGGTTGACTAGCGTCCAAGAGATCCAGTACTTC. This encodes CASSGLTSVQEIQYF.

About this clonotype: One base away lies a much larger clone, so this may be a sequencing read error. The rearrangement links TRBV29-1 to TRBJ1-1, with D maybe TRBD1 (5 bases). The V end was cut by 6 bases, the J end by 6 bases, with 14 bases between. CDR1 is SQVTM and CDR2 is ANQGSEA in the germline V gene. The CDR3 is made up of 12 amino acids. The CDR3 loop reads CSVNQGGAEAFF. In nucleotides, the CDR3 is TGCAGCGTCAATCAGGGTGGGGCTGAAGCTTTCTTT.

Turning to this clonotype: This may be a read error: a much more frequent sequence differs by one nucleotide. The rearrangement uses TRBV4-2 and TRBJ1-5; D remains unclear. Between the trimmed V and J ends, which lost 0 bases and 0 bases, there was a span of 15 bases. CDR1 LGHNA and CDR2 YNFKEQ come from the germline V gene. The CDR3 is made up of 18 amino acids. The CDR3 DNA follows: TGTGCCAGCAGCCAAGACCCTGCTGGGTTTGTTAGCAATCAGCCCCAGCATTTT. This gives the protein CASSQDPAGFVSNQPQHF.

About this clonotype itself: A much larger clone is a single base away; this may be a read error. The rearrangement uses TRBV6-5 and TRBJ2-6; D is unclear. The CDR3 runs 16 residues. Germline CDR1 is MNHEY and CDR2 is SVGAGI. The CDR3 region has the DNA TGTGCCAGCAGTGGGGATTTCCTCTCTGGGACCAACGTCCTGACTTTC. This sequence encodes CASSGDFLSGTNVLTF.

This clonotype came up many times. CDR3 nucleotides: TGTGCCATCAGATCCGGGACTAGCGGGAGCTACGAGCAGTACTTC. Translation gives CAIRSGTSGSYEQYF. The V call is TRBV10-3, the J call TRBJ2-7, with 14 bases identical to TRBD2. V dropped 6 bases and J dropped 3; count of bases not matched to a gene: 4. This CDR3 has 15 residues. Germline lookup yields CDR1 ENHRY and CDR2 SYGVKD.

This rearrangement joins TRBV18 to TRBJ2-2; possible D gene TRBD2, 5 bases. Per germline, CDR1 KGHSH and CDR2 LQKENI. V was trimmed by 9 bases and J by 3 bases, leaving 11 bases between them. The CDR3 runs 13 residues. CDR3 in amino acids: CASREAYTGELFF. CDR3 coding DNA: TGTGCCAGTCGGGAAGCGTACACCGGGGAGCTGTTTTTT.

To note about this clonotype: This may be a read error: a much more frequent sequence differs by one nucleotide. The gene calls are TRBV6-2 or TRBV6-3 and TRBJ2-7; TRBD1 is a possible D gene (6 bases). CDR3 length equals 12 residues. Germline V gives CDR1 MNHEY, CDR2 SVGEGT. V was clipped by 9 bases and J by 2 bases, with 11 bases between them. The CDR3 region has the DNA TGTGCCAGGAGTCAGGGGACCTACGAGCAGTACTTC. It translates to CARSQGTYEQYF.

A note on this clonotype: Being one base from a much bigger clone, this may be a read error. The rearrangement joins TRBV4-3 to TRBJ2-5; D is ambiguous. Germline V CDR1 and CDR2: LGHNA, YSLEER. The CDR3 covers 15 residues. CDR3 nucleotide sequence: TGCGCCAGCATCCAAGTGGCGGTGGTCCGAGAGACCCAGTACTTC. It encodes CASIQVAVVRETQYF.

About this clonotype: Compared with germline, one end of the junction differs, possibly owing to a read error. The chain links TRBV5-1 to TRBJ2-3; 10 bases fit TRBD1. The CDR3 extends over 14 amino acids. The V gene's germline CDR1 is SGHRS and CDR2 YFSETQ. The chain's CDR3 is CVSSQDRGTDTQYF. The CDR3 DNA reads TGCGTCAGCAGCCAGGACAGGGGGACAGATACGCAGTATTTT.

The chain uses TRBV5-6 and TRBJ2-7, with 7 bases matching TRBD1. The CDR3 runs to 14 residues. From germline, CDR1 is SGHDT and CDR2 YYEEEE. J lost 7 bases, V lost 5 bases, and 12 bases had no gene match. CDR3 amino acids: CASSPPGQPEEQYF. The CDR3 DNA follows: TGTGCCAGCAGTCCTCCGGGACAGCCCGAAGAGCAGTACTTC.

This clonotype showed up just a few times. The V and J genes are TRBV7-9 and TRBJ2-5; D gene ambiguous. CDR1 SEHNR and CDR2 FQNEAQ come from the germline V gene (reference sequence). The CDR3 has 15 residues. The V and J ends lost 2 bases and 0 bases respectively, with 10 bases between them. CDR3 DNA sequence: TGTGCCAGCAGCTTAATTGGGCAAAACCAAGAGACCCAGTACTTC. Translated: CASSLIGQNQETQYF.

V and J are TRBV28 and TRBJ2-7; no definite D call. Trimming removed 0 bases from V and 1 base from J, with 4 bases in between. The germline V gene encodes CDR1 MDHEN and CDR2 SYDVKM. The CDR3 contains 13 residues. CDR3 sequence reads: CASSLWGSYEQYF. Here the CDR3 DNA reads TGTGCCAGCAGTTTATGGGGATCCTACGAGCAGTACTTC.

This clonotype has at least ten counts. The gene calls are TRBV7-8 and TRBJ2-3, with 11 bases lining up with TRBD2. The length of the CDR3 is 15 residues. The V segment lost 3 bases and the J segment 4 bases; nucleotides outside the gene matches: 3. Germline V lookup: CDR1 SGHVS, CDR2 FQNEAQ. The CDR3 nucleotides are TGTGCCAGCAGCTTCTTAGCGGGAGGGCCAGATACGCAGTATTTT. Protein: CASSFLAGGPDTQYF. Complete variable domain (other parts from reference TRBV7-8 and TRBJ2-3): GAGVSQSPRYKVAKRGQDVALRCDPISGHVSLFWYQQALGQGPEFLTYFQNEAQLDKSGLPSDRFFAERPEGSVSTLKIQRTQQEDSAVYLCASSFLAGGPDTQYFGPGTRLTVL.

This clonotype showed up many times. The V gene is TRBV6-2 or TRBV6-3, the J gene TRBJ1-2, with D maybe TRBD1 (5 bases). Germline CDR1 MNHEY, CDR2 SVGEGT. The ends were cut back, 6 bases at V and 7 bases at J, with 12 bases in the middle. The CDR3 is 12 residues long. For the CDR3, the DNA is TGTGCCAGCAGCTTACAAGGGGTTGGCTACACCTTC. Protein: CASSLQGVGYTF.

The chain has TRBV14 and TRBJ2-3; 7 positions agree with TRBD1. The CDR3 runs to 16 residues. Losses at the gene ends were 0 bases for V and 4 bases for J; bases not matched to a gene: 7. Germline CDR1 SGHDN, CDR2 FVKESK. DNA for the CDR3: TGTGCCAGCAGCCAAGAAGCAGGGGGTTATCCAGATACGCAGTATTTT. Residues: CASSQEAGGYPDTQYF.

In the case of this clonotype: Its ends do not fully match the called genes, so a read error is possible. This chain uses TRBV7-9 with TRBJ1-2; possible D gene TRBD1, 5 bases. The CDR3 sequence is 14 residues long. Germline values: CDR1 SEHNR, CDR2 FQNEAQ (reference sequence). CDR3 nucleotides: TGTGCCAGCAGATTAGATGGCAGGGAGAGTGGCTACACCTTC. Amino acid sequence: CASRLDGRESGYTF.

In regard to this clonotype: Given a much more abundant clone one base away, this may be a read error. As DNA, the CDR3 is TGTACCAGCGAGTTGGTGGCGGGGCAAGAGACCCAGTACTTC. It specifies CTSELVAGQETQYF. The chain links TRBV7-9 to TRBJ2-5, with D maybe TRBD2 (6 bases). Germline V gene data show CDR1 as SEHNR and CDR2 as FQNEAQ (reference sequence). CDR3 size: 14 residues.